This T cell receptor beta chain was observed in a study of shared clonotypes between healthy human individuals. Study outcomes and limitations: Sequencing depth was predicted to influence how clonotypes are shared among donors.

As regards this clone: Its specificity is not known.

Researchers ran the assay at a deep level. Methods used by the authors: Filtering differed because ImmunoSEQ produced junction-only sequences that carried no quality scores. Repertoires were generated with immunoSEQ multiplex PCR, while TCRdb's copy carries only in-frame clones and drops some. V, J and clone size derive from that table, while D and trimming were established from the DNA sequence. The table has some 900,000 clones, approximately 76% seen once. The CDR3 sequence is 14 residues long. V was shortened by 7 bases and J by 0 bases, with 15 bases between the two germline ends. Germline assignment: CDR1 SQVTM and CDR2 ANQGSEA.

The sequenced sample consisted of memory CD4+ T cells sorted from blood. Subset meaning: CD45RA-negative fraction. The receptor's source is a young man in good health. The chain is built from TRBV29-1 and TRBJ1-1, with unresolved D. The CDR3 here is CSGLNSLMNTEAFF. Written as DNA, the CDR3 is TGCAGCGGTCTCAACAGCCTCATGAACACTGAAGCTTTCTTT.